This T cell receptor (beta chain) was captured in a study of blood T cells in healthy people across ages. A second PCR of 7 to 11 cycles used a sample-barcoded 5' primer and a J-beta primer mix. All samples yielded 2.5 million or more CDR3-containing paired-end reads. TCRdb re-called the 5' RACE reads with MiXCR, one entry per CDR3 protein. The table records under 2,000,000 distinct CDR3 sequences, around half of them present only once. The germline gives CDR1 SGHDT, CDR2 YYEEEE. Trimming took off 0 bases at V and 10 bases at J, with 9 bases between the two ends. The CDR3 length is 12 residues. This clonotype showed up just a few times. Its matching antigen is unknown. Study observations and caveats: The study lacked donor CMV status, which possibly confounded expanded clonotype changes.

Source material: blood. The V and J genes are TRBV5-6 and TRBJ2-3; D is unclear. This clonotype was sampled from a woman in her thirties or forties in good health. CDR3 bases: TGTGCCAGCAGCTTGGATTCCGTGGCGCAGTATTTT. Translated: CASSLDSVAQYF.